The 27 T cell receptor beta chains in this list originate from one sample, sequenced in a study of control samples from healthy donors and cancer patients. Libraries were prepared by immunoSEQ multiplex PCR; TCRdb keeps only in-frame clonotypes and omits some of them. The table lists thousands of clones, roughly 90% of them singletons, with about 20% in the top ten. Source material: PBMCs. These receptors were taken from a man between 60 and 70 years old with colorectal cancer.

The J gene is TRBJ1-1, the V gene TRBV28; weak D call: TRBD1 (5 bases). V was shortened by 0 bases and J by 8 bases, with 19 bases between the two germline ends. This CDR3 spans 16 amino acids. Per germline, CDR1 MDHEN and CDR2 SYDVKM. Written as DNA, the CDR3 is TGTGCCAGCAGTTTATGGGGGGTCGGGACGGCCTTCGAAGCTTTCTTT. It translates to CASSLWGVGTAFEAFF.

This rearrangement joins TRBV28 to TRBJ1-4; possibly TRBD1 for D (5 bases). The germline V and J ends were trimmed by 6 bases and 4 bases, with 15 bases remaining between them. The CDR3 has 15 amino acids. From germline, CDR1 is MDHEN and CDR2 SYDVKM. DNA for the CDR3: TGTGCCAGCAGCATACCGGGACGTAATAATGAAAAACTGTTTTTT. It translates to CASSIPGRNNEKLFF.

The V gene is TRBV5-1, the J gene TRBJ2-5, with D perhaps matching TRBD2 (6 bases). The CDR3 spans 14 residues. V lost 5 bases, J lost 2 bases, and 13 bases lay in between. Germline V gives CDR1 SGHRS, CDR2 YFSETQ. The CDR3 region has the DNA TGCGCCAGCAGTGGGGCGGGGATACAAGAGACCCAGTACTTC. As protein: CASSGAGIQETQYF.

The chain carries TRBV2 and TRBJ1-5, with TRBD1 identical over 9 bases. Germline CDR1 reads SNHLY; CDR2 reads FYNNEI. The trim removed 7 bases at V and 4 bases at J, leaving 23 bases unmatched. The CDR3 is 20 residues long. In DNA, the CDR3 is TGTGCCAGCACCAGGATGGGGATCGGGACAGGGAACTTTGGAAATCAGCCCCAGCATTTT. This sequence encodes CASTRMGIGTGNFGNQPQHF.

The V call is TRBV6-5, the J call TRBJ1-2; 8 bases align to TRBD1. After removal of 6 bases from V and 6 bases from J, the junction contained 6 bases not matched to a gene. Germline V gene lookup returns CDR1 MNHEY and CDR2 SVGAGI. The CDR3 loop spans 13 amino acids. DNA for the CDR3: TGTGCCAGCAGACGAGGGACAGGCGATGGCTACACCTTC. This codes for CASRRGTGDGYTF.

This rearrangement joins TRBV28 to TRBJ1-2; D may be TRBD1 (6 bases). With 2 bases removed from V and 3 bases from J, the gap between germline ends came to 10 bases. The CDR3 spans 14 residues. Germline CDR1 MDHEN, CDR2 SYDVKM. Here the CDR3 DNA reads TGTGCCAGCAGTTTACCGGGGGGCGACTATGGCTACACCTTC. Its protein is CASSLPGGDYGYTF.

The genes are TRBV7-2 and TRBJ1-5; tentatively, D is TRBD1 (6 bases). V was shortened by 5 bases and J by 0 bases, with 14 bases between the two germline ends. The CDR3 has 16 amino acids. CDR1 is SGHTA and CDR2 is FQGNSA in the germline V gene. DNA for the CDR3: TGTGCCAGCAGCGCAGGACAGACCCTTAGCAATCAGCCCCAGCATTTT. Protein sequence: CASSAGQTLSNQPQHF. The full variable domain, with the rest looked up from reference TRBV7-2 and TRBJ1-5, is GAGVSQSPSNKVTEKGKDVELRCDPISGHTALYWYRQSLGQGLEFLIYFQGNSAPDKSGLPSDRFSAERTGGSVSTLTIQRTQQEDSAVYLCASSAGQTLSNQPQHFGDGTRLSIL.

This clone appeared a single time. This chain connects TRBV6-2 or TRBV6-3 to TRBJ1-5; weak D call: TRBD1 (5 bases). V lost 2 bases, J lost 3 bases, and 14 bases lay in between. Germline CDR1 MNHEY, CDR2 SVGEGT. The CDR3 loop spans 16 amino acids. The CDR3 region is CASSYGGWMVNQPQHF. CDR3 DNA sequence: TGTGCCAGCAGTTACGGGGGGTGGATGGTCAATCAGCCCCAGCATTTT.

V gene TRBV5-1 combines with J gene TRBJ1-3; D ambiguous. This CDR3 is 16 amino acids long. Germline V gives CDR1 SGHRS, CDR2 YFSETQ. Trimming removed 0 bases from V and 1 base from J, with 11 bases in between. Here the CDR3 reads CASSLEQSNSGNTIYF. For the CDR3, the DNA is TGCGCCAGCAGCTTGGAACAGTCCAATTCTGGAAACACCATATATTTT. Filled out from reference TRBV5-1 and TRBJ1-3, the complete variable domain reads KAGVTQTPRYLIKTRGQQVTLSCSPISGHRSVSWYQQTPGQGLQFLFEYFSETQRNKGNFPGRFSGRQFSNSRSEMNVSTLELGDSALYLCASSLEQSNSGNTIYFGEGSWLTVV.

This chain links TRBV2 with TRBJ1-2; no firm D call. The CDR3 is 14 residues long. Trimming took off 7 bases at V and 2 bases at J, with 14 bases between the two ends. Germline-derived CDR1 and CDR2 are SNHLY and FYNNEI. The CDR3 region has the DNA TGTGCCAGCACCTATTCACCCGGGAACTATGGCTACACCTTC. Its translation is CASTYSPGNYGYTF.

The chain couples TRBV9 to TRBJ2-5, with 8 bases aligning to TRBD2. This CDR3 has 16 amino acids. The germline V gene has CDR1 SGDLS and CDR2 YYNGEE. Trimming cost V 4 bases and J 5 bases; bases outside gene matches: 13. CDR3 loop: CASSPSGGRLTETQYF. The CDR3 bases are TGTGCCAGCAGCCCCTCGGGGGGGCGCCTCACGGAGACCCAGTACTTC.

The CDR3 DNA reads as TGTGCCAGCAGTTTCACCCTGGATCAGCCCCAGCATTTT. Residues: CASSFTLDQPQHF. The J gene is TRBJ1-5, the V gene TRBV12-3 or TRBV12-4; D gene ambiguous. V lost 3 bases and J 5 bases, leaving 8 bases between the germline ends. The CDR3 is 13 residues long.

The rearrangement uses TRBV6-6 and TRBJ2-4; 9 nucleotides line up with TRBD1. The germline V gene has CDR1 MNHNY and CDR2 SVGAGI (reference sequence). The CDR3 covers 13 residues. J gave up 6 bases and V 6 bases, and 3 bases lay outside the gene matches. CDR3 residues: CASSLGQGNIQYF. CDR3 in DNA: TGTGCCAGCAGCCTGGGACAGGGAAACATTCAGTACTTC.

The chain has TRBV6-5 and TRBJ2-2; D ambiguous. CDR1 is MNHEY and CDR2 is SVGAGI in the germline V gene. The V end was cut by 0 bases, the J end by 5 bases, with 10 bases between. CDR3 length equals 15 residues. The CDR3, as DNA: TGTGCCAGCAGTTACTCCACGGCCGGGACCGGGGAGCTGTTTTTT. Translation gives CASSYSTAGTGELFF.

The V gene is TRBV9, the J gene TRBJ2-5, with 11 nucleotides matching TRBD2. CDR1 is SGDLS, CDR2 YYNGEE, per germline. Unmatched junction bases numbered 4, after V lost 4 bases and J lost 2 bases. This CDR3 contains 15 residues. Here the CDR3 DNA reads TGTGCCAGCAGCACTAGCGGGGGTACACAAGAGACCCAGTACTTC. It codes for CASSTSGGTQETQYF.

The chain links TRBV29-1 to TRBJ1-3; D possibly corresponds to TRBD1 (6 bases). The CDR3 covers 13 residues. CDR1 and CDR2 (germline): SQVTM, ANQGSEA. Trimming removed 3 bases at V and 3 bases at J, with 9 bases between. CDR3 residues: CSVERQDGNTIYF. The CDR3 bases are TGCAGCGTTGAGAGACAGGATGGAAACACCATATATTTT.

The chain is built from TRBV2 and TRBJ1-2; tentatively, D is TRBD1 (6 bases). The CDR3 length is 13 residues. The germline V gene encodes CDR1 SNHLY and CDR2 FYNNEI. Trimming stripped 5 bases from V and 8 bases from J, with 15 bases between. CDR3 in amino acids: CASSIGGAGGYTF. CDR3 nucleotides: TGTGCCAGCAGTATCGGGGGGGCTGGAGGCTACACCTTC.

The gene calls are TRBV30 and TRBJ2-1; a possible D gene is TRBD2 (5 bases). The CDR3 contains 15 residues. The V gene lost 1 base and the J gene lost 0 bases, with 10 bases spanning the gap. CDR1 and CDR2 (germline): GTSNPN, SVGIG (reference sequence). Here the CDR3 DNA reads TGTGCCTGGAGTGCTAGCCCGAGCTCCTACAATGAGCAGTTCTTC. It yields the protein CAWSASPSSYNEQFF.

V is TRBV4-3 and J is TRBJ1-1, with D possibly being TRBD1 (5 bases). CDR3 length equals 15 residues. The V gene lost 0 bases and the J gene lost 0 bases, with 8 bases spanning the gap. Germline CDR1 reads LGHNA; CDR2 reads YSLEER. CDR3 in amino acids: CASSQDQGMNTEAFF. The CDR3 coding sequence is TGCGCCAGCAGCCAAGATCAGGGTATGAACACTGAAGCTTTCTTT.

This rearrangement joins TRBV3-1 (or the pseudogene TRBV3-2) to TRBJ2-1; maybe TRBD2 (6 bases). With 4 bases removed from V and 0 bases from J, the gap between germline ends came to 13 bases. Germline CDR1 LGHDT, CDR2 YNNKEL (reference sequence). This CDR3 is built from 16 residues. The CDR3 here is CASSRPPGSSYNEQFF. For the CDR3, the DNA is TGTGCCAGCAGCCGCCCTCCCGGGAGCTCCTACAATGAGCAGTTCTTC.

The V call is TRBV30, the J call TRBJ1-1; D gene ambiguous. With 3 bases removed from V and 1 base from J, the gap between germline ends came to 9 bases. The CDR3 loop spans 13 amino acids. The germline gives CDR1 GTSNPN, CDR2 SVGIG (reference sequence). The CDR3 nucleotides are TGTGCCTGGAGCGTAGATTGGAACACTGAAGCTTTCTTT. Protein sequence: CAWSVDWNTEAFF. Using reference TRBV30 and TRBJ1-1 for the parts outside the CDR3, the full variable domain is SQTIHQWPATLVQPVGSPLSLECTVEGTSNPNLYWYRQAAGRGLQLLFYSVGIGQISSEVPQNLSASRPQDRQFILSSKKLLLSDSGFYLCAWSVDWNTEAFFGQGTRLTVV.

This rearrangement joins TRBV2 to TRBJ1-1; D is possibly TRBD1 (5 bases). The CDR3 is made up of 13 amino acids. Germline values: CDR1 SNHLY, CDR2 FYNNEI. The CDR3 loop reads CGRQGNSGTEAFF. Here the CDR3 DNA reads TGTGGGAGGCAGGGCAATTCAGGAACTGAAGCTTTCTTT.

V gene TRBV9 combines with J gene TRBJ1-2; D gene uncertain. The CDR3 covers 14 residues. Trimming pared 4 bases from V and 4 bases from J, leaving 14 bases between. From germline, CDR1 is SGDLS and CDR2 YYNGEE. The CDR3 is CASSPGVTAYGYTF. For the CDR3, the DNA is TGTGCCAGCAGCCCCGGGGTAACCGCCTATGGCTACACCTTC. The whole variable domain, remainder taken from reference TRBV9 and TRBJ1-2, is DSGVTQTPKHLITATGQRVTLRCSPRSGDLSVYWYQQSLDQGLQFLIQYYNGEERAKGNILERFSAQQFPDLHSELNLSSLELGDSALYFCASSPGVTAYGYTFGSGTRLTVV.

This clone qualifies as medium-sized. The rearrangement uses TRBV6-5 and TRBJ1-2; D gene ambiguous. The CDR3 is 12 amino acids. With 4 bases removed from V and 6 bases from J, the gap between germline ends came to 9 bases. Per the germline V gene, CDR1 is MNHEY and CDR2 is SVGAGI. CDR3 loop: CASSWGGDGYTF. The CDR3 DNA sequence: TGTGCCAGCAGTTGGGGTGGAGATGGCTACACCTTC.

The rearrangement links TRBV7-2 to TRBJ2-7; possibly TRBD1 for D (6 bases). CDR3 length: 13 amino acids. V was trimmed by 4 bases and J by 2 bases, leaving 9 bases between them. Germline V gives CDR1 SGHTA, CDR2 FQGNSA. The CDR3: CASSYRVTYEQYF. The CDR3 DNA reads TGTGCCAGCAGCTACAGGGTTACCTACGAGCAGTACTTC.

The chain uses TRBV7-8 and TRBJ1-1; no clear D. The CDR3 totals 13 residues. Germline loops: CDR1 SGHVS, CDR2 FQNEAQ. Trimming pared 1 base from V and 1 base from J, leaving 4 bases between. The CDR3 nucleotides read TGTGCCAGCAGCTTAGTAGCGAACACTGAAGCTTTCTTT. Translated: CASSLVANTEAFF.

The chain carries TRBV5-6 and TRBJ2-5; a weak D match, TRBD2 (5 bases). Trimming stripped 4 bases from V and 1 base from J, with 11 bases between. There are 14 residues in the CDR3. Germline values: CDR1 SGHDT, CDR2 YYEEEE. The CDR3 spells CASSRGPLQETQYF. CDR3 nucleotide sequence: TGTGCCAGCAGCCGGGGTCCTCTCCAAGAGACCCAGTACTTC.